These 17 T cell receptor beta chains were sequenced from one sample in a study of T cell changes during pregnancy in multiple sclerosis. Sequenced by immunoSEQ multiplex PCR; TCRdb stores in-frame clones only, minus some. The table records about 29,000 clones, 80% to 95% of them present only once. Specimen: CD8+ T cells from peripheral blood mononuclear cells, collected before pregnancy. The source is a female donor with multiple sclerosis, enrolled in a pregnancy study.

The J gene is TRBJ2-1, the V gene TRBV27; 14 bases match TRBD2. CDR3 length: 17 amino acids. Germline trimming cut 5 bases from V and 11 bases from J; bases unmatched to any gene: 14. Germline lookup yields CDR1 MNHEY and CDR2 SMNVEV (reference sequence). CDR3 sequence: CASSLQPGTSGREKQFF. The DNA for the CDR3 is TGTGCCAGCAGTCTCCAACCCGGGACTAGCGGGAGAGAGAAGCAGTTCTTC.

The chain recombines TRBV4-3 with TRBJ2-5, with a tentative D call TRBD2 (6 bases). V lost 0 bases and J lost 0, with 14 bases in between. The CDR3 extends over 17 amino acids. Germline assignment: CDR1 LGHNA and CDR2 YSLEER. The CDR3 nucleotides are TGCGCCAGCAGCCAAGATCGGGGGTCTTTCCACCAAGAGACCCAGTACTTC. This codes for CASSQDRGSFHQETQYF.

This chain uses TRBV5-5 with TRBJ1-2, with D possibly TRBD1 on 6 matching bases. The germline CDR1 and CDR2 sequences are SGHKS and YYEKEE (reference sequence). This CDR3 has 15 amino acids. Between the trimmed V and J ends, which lost 3 bases and 4 bases, there was a span of 16 bases. CDR3 loop: CASSSQSRGPYGYTF. For the CDR3, the DNA is TGTGCCAGCAGCTCTCAATCCAGGGGCCCCTATGGCTACACCTTC.

The chain's CDR3 is CASSPSGGPVLYEQYF. The CDR3 DNA reads as TGTGCCAGCAGTCCATCGGGGGGTCCGGTCCTCTACGAGCAGTACTTC. The V call is TRBV27, the J call TRBJ2-7; 7 nucleotides align to TRBD2. This CDR3 comprises 16 residues. V shed 5 bases and J 3 bases; nucleotides not matched to a gene: 13. The germline V gene encodes CDR1 MNHEY and CDR2 SMNVEV (reference sequence).

CDR3 protein: CASSSGLNTEAFF. The CDR3 DNA follows: TGCGCCAGCAGCTCTGGACTTAACACTGAAGCTTTCTTT. This chain joins TRBV5-1 and TRBJ1-1, with no clear D. The CDR3 has 13 residues. V lost 3 bases to trimming and J lost 2 bases, with 8 bases between them. The germline V gene has CDR1 SGHRS and CDR2 YFSETQ.

V and J are TRBV2 and TRBJ1-3, with 8 nucleotides matching TRBD1. Per the germline V gene, CDR1 is SNHLY and CDR2 is FYNNEI. The V segment lost 6 bases and the J segment 8 bases; nucleotides outside the gene matches: 6. CDR3 size: 13 residues. The CDR3 sequence: CASRTDREDTIYF. For the CDR3, the DNA is TGTGCCAGCAGAACGGACAGGGAAGACACCATATATTTT.

The CDR3 DNA sequence: TGTGCCAGCAGCGAACCTGGGCTGTCCTACGAGCAGTACTTC. It specifies CASSEPGLSYEQYF. The chain combines TRBV7-9 with TRBJ2-7; D uncertain. The CDR3 runs to 14 residues. Germline V gives CDR1 SEHNR, CDR2 FQNEAQ (reference sequence). V lost 5 bases, J lost 1 base, and 12 bases lay in between.

V usage is TRBV4-3 and J usage is TRBJ2-7; TRBD2 matches at 8 bases. CDR3 length: 15 amino acids. Per the germline V gene, CDR1 is LGHNA and CDR2 is YSLEER. The V gene end was trimmed by 0 bases and the J gene end by 6 bases; junction bases not matched to a gene: 7. This CDR3 is CASSQDYGRALEQYF. The CDR3 DNA reads TGCGCCAGCAGCCAAGACTACGGGAGGGCCCTCGAGCAGTACTTC.

The chain combines TRBV7-6 with TRBJ2-1; the D is unclear. This CDR3 comprises 18 residues. V lost 2 bases and J lost 0, with 17 bases in between. In germline, CDR1 is SGHVS, CDR2 FNYEAQ. CDR3 sequence (DNA): TGTGCCAGCAGCTTAACATACTCGCGGATCAGCTCCTACAATGAGCAGTTCTTC. Translated, it gives CASSLTYSRISSYNEQFF.

J is TRBJ2-7 and V is TRBV14; possibly TRBD2 for D (6 bases). From germline, CDR1 is SGHDN and CDR2 FVKESK. The CDR3 has 13 residues. V was cut by 2 bases and J by 1 base, with 6 bases left in between. CDR3: CASSQRESYEQYF. CDR3 nucleotides: TGTGCCAGCAGCCAACGGGAGTCCTACGAGCAGTACTTC. Full variable domain (remainder filled in from reference TRBV14 and TRBJ2-7): EAGVTQFPSHSVIEKGQTVTLRCDPISGHDNLYWYRRVMGKEIKFLLHFVKESKQDESGMPNNRFLAERTGGTYSTLKVQPAELEDSGVYFCASSQRESYEQYFGPGTRLTVT.

The gene calls are TRBV5-1 and TRBJ2-1; 9 bases match TRBD2. The germline V gene encodes CDR1 SGHRS and CDR2 YFSETQ. Germline trimming cut 4 bases from V and 8 bases from J; bases unmatched to any gene: 7. There are 14 residues in the CDR3. CDR3 sequence reads: CASSLPGLAHEQFF. The CDR3 DNA reads TGCGCCAGCAGCCTCCCGGGACTAGCCCATGAGCAGTTCTTC.

This clone has a handful of counts. V is TRBV19 and J is TRBJ2-7, with 9 bases fitting TRBD2. The germline CDR1 and CDR2 sequences are LNHDA and SQIVND (reference sequence). Trimming removed 5 bases from V and 0 bases from J; junction bases left unmatched: 2. This CDR3 contains 14 residues. CDR3 sequence (DNA): TGTGCCAGTAGTTCTAGCGGGATCTCCTACGAGCAGTACTTC. Translating gives CASSSSGISYEQYF.

This clone has just a few counts. The V and J genes are TRBV7-6 and TRBJ2-2, with 11 nucleotides matching TRBD1. Germline loops: CDR1 SGHVS, CDR2 FNYEAQ. J was trimmed by 5 bases and V by 5 bases; bases with no gene match: 4. CDR3 length: 15 residues. Written as DNA, the CDR3 is TGTGCCAGCAGCCGCGGGACAGGGGGTACCGGGGAGCTGTTTTTT. It translates to CASSRGTGGTGELFF.

This sequence joins TRBV28 and TRBJ2-3, with TRBD2 matching 9 bases. The germline V gene has CDR1 MDHEN and CDR2 SYDVKM. There are 15 residues in the CDR3. Trimming removed 8 bases from V and 5 bases from J; junction bases left unmatched: 11. CDR3 coding DNA: TGTGCCAGCGCCAAGGAGCGGGAGGCCGAAGATACGCAGTATTTT. It translates to CASAKEREAEDTQYF.

The chain employs TRBV6-5 and TRBJ2-7; 7 bases match TRBD1. The CDR3 contains 14 residues. CDR1 and CDR2 (germline): MNHEY, SVGAGI. With V trimmed by 4 bases and J by 3 bases, 6 bases remained unmatched. CDR3 DNA: TGTGCCAGCAGTTCCTCGACAGGGTACTACGAGCAGTACTTC. It encodes CASSSSTGYYEQYF.

This clone was observed once. CDR3 bases: TGTGCCAGCAGTTACACAAACTCCTACGAGCAGTACTTC. The encoded protein is CASSYTNSYEQYF. V gene TRBV6-5 combines with J gene TRBJ2-7; D is ambiguous. V was clipped by 2 bases and J by 0 bases, with 5 bases between them. The CDR3 runs 13 residues. CDR1 and CDR2 (germline): MNHEY, SVGAGI.

The gene calls are TRBV2 and TRBJ2-1, with D possibly matching TRBD2 (7 bases). Deletions cut 3 bases from V and 15 bases from J, with 18 bases between. This CDR3 has 13 amino acids. From germline, CDR1 is SNHLY and CDR2 FYNNEI. This CDR3 reads CASSERGGGARFF. Written as DNA, the CDR3 is TGTGCCAGCAGTGAGCGCGGAGGGGGGGCTAGGTTCTTC.